The sequence of this T cell receptor (beta chain) was determined in a study of blood T cell repertoires in COVID-19. The wider study: From T cells, B-cell-depleted T cells, or PBMCs came the material, which was cDNA or gDNA.

Unmatched junction bases numbered 9, after V lost 5 bases and J lost 9 bases. CDR1 and CDR2 (germline): SGHTA, FQGTGA. CDR3 size: 14 residues. The protocol was immunoSEQ multiplex PCR, while the TCRdb copy is restricted to in-frame clones and leaves out a portion. The sample shows under 500,000 clones, around 89% of them seen only once. This TCR derives from a woman aged 25 to 39 with acute or convalescent COVID-19. The chain couples TRBV7-3 to TRBJ2-1; TRBD2 matches at 8 bases. The specimen sequenced was peripheral blood. The CDR3 bases are TGTGCCAGCAGCGTTAGCGGGGATAGTAGTGAGCAGTTCTTC. Translation gives CASSVSGDSSEQFF.